These T cell receptor beta chains were read from a single sample in a study of blood T cell repertoires in COVID-19. Generated by immunoSEQ multiplex PCR, the TCRdb table keeps only in-frame clones and is missing some. The sample carries approximately 240,000 clones, more than 80% recorded once. The specimen sequenced was PBMCs or T cells enriched from blood (not recorded which). The receptor source for this set is a woman aged 18-30 years in a cohort exposed to, infected with or recovered from COVID-19 (not recorded which). Both conserved end residues are part of each CDR3. The D gene is left open where the match is weak. Rows give clone size only sometimes, using once, few, many, or a class for an expanded clone.

D gene: NA; clone size: NA; J gene: TRBJ2-1; V gene: TRBV2; CDR3 DNA: TGTGCCAGCAAACTAGACAATGAGCAGTTCTTC; CDR3 protein: CASKLDNEQFF
D gene: NA; clone size: NA; J gene: TRBJ2-7; V gene: TRBV13; CDR3 DNA: TGTGCCAGCAGCTCACTCAGAGGGGGGGGCCCCTACGAGCAGTACTTC; CDR3 protein: CASSSLRGGGPYEQYF
D gene: TRBD1; clone size: NA; J gene: TRBJ1-2; V gene: TRBV7-9; CDR3 DNA: TGTGCCAGCAGCTTAATGCTAGGACAGGGAAGGGACTATGGCTACACCTTC; CDR3 protein: CASSLMLGQGRDYGYTF
D gene: NA; clone size: once; J gene: TRBJ1-6; V gene: TRBV7-2; CDR3 DNA: TGTGCCAGCAGCTTAGCTTCCCGGTCACCCCTCCACTTT; CDR3 protein: CASSLASRSPLHF
D gene: NA; clone size: NA; J gene: TRBJ2-7; V gene: TRBV5-8; CDR3 DNA: TGTGCCAGCAGCTTGCTGGGGGCTCGGGAGCAGTACTTC; CDR3 protein: CASSLLGAREQYF
D gene: TRBD2; clone size: NA; J gene: TRBJ2-1; V gene: TRBV5-4; CDR3 DNA: TGTGCCAGCAGCCGCGCCTCACTAGCGGGCGGACTCAATGAGCAGTTCTTC; CDR3 protein: CASSRASLAGGLNEQFF
D gene: TRBD1; clone size: NA; J gene: TRBJ2-3; V gene: TRBV7-8; CDR3 DNA: TGTGCCAGCAGCGATTGGGGGACAGGGCTTGCAGATACGCAGTATTTT; CDR3 protein: CASSDWGTGLADTQYF
D gene: TRBD2; clone size: NA; J gene: TRBJ2-3; V gene: TRBV7-9; CDR3 DNA: TGTGCCAGCAGCCCATCGACTAGCGGGGGGAGGGCAGATACGCAGTATTTT; CDR3 protein: CASSPSTSGGRADTQYF
D gene: TRBD2; clone size: many; J gene: TRBJ2-2; V gene: TRBV6-4; CDR3 DNA: TGTGCCAGCAGTGAAGCGGGGGGCACCGGGGAGCTGTTTTTT; CDR3 protein: CASSEAGGTGELFF
D gene: NA; clone size: once; J gene: TRBJ2-7; V gene: TRBV4-1; CDR3 DNA: TGCGCCAGCAGCCAAGTGGGACTGGCCTACGAGCAGTACTTC; CDR3 protein: CASSQVGLAYEQYF
D gene: NA; clone size: NA; J gene: TRBJ2-5; V gene: TRBV5-6; CDR3 DNA: TGTGCCAGCAGCTTCGCGGGGCTAAGGGGGCGAGAGACCCAGTACTTC; CDR3 protein: CASSFAGLRGRETQYF
D gene: NA; clone size: NA; J gene: TRBJ1-5; V gene: TRBV2; CDR3 DNA: TGTGCCAGCAGGGACCGGGACTTAGGCAATCAGCCCCAGCATTTT; CDR3 protein: CASRDRDLGNQPQHF
D gene: NA; clone size: NA; J gene: TRBJ1-1; V gene: TRBV10-3; CDR3 DNA: TGTGCCATCAGTGAGTCGGGCCCCACTGAAGCTTTCTTT; CDR3 protein: CAISESGPTEAFF
D gene: NA; clone size: NA; J gene: TRBJ1-5; V gene: TRBV10-3; CDR3 DNA: TGTGCCATCAGTGTCGGGGGGGATAGCAATCAGCCCCAGCATTTT; CDR3 protein: CAISVGGDSNQPQHF
D gene: NA; clone size: NA; J gene: TRBJ2-3; V gene: TRBV24-1; CDR3 DNA: TGTGCCACCAGTGCGAGAGATACGCAGTATTTT; CDR3 protein: CATSARDTQYF
D gene: NA; clone size: NA; J gene: TRBJ1-2; V gene: TRBV5-6; CDR3 DNA: TGTGCCAGCAGCCCCCAGCGCCGGGGCTACACCTTC; CDR3 protein: CASSPQRRGYTF
D gene: NA; clone size: NA; J gene: TRBJ2-1; V gene: TRBV19; CDR3 DNA: TGTGCCAGTAGTATCGGACAGGGGAGGGTAGCGGGAGCCTACAATGAGCAGTTCTTC; CDR3 protein: CASSIGQGRVAGAYNEQFF
D gene: NA; clone size: NA; J gene: TRBJ1-5; V gene: TRBV6-5; CDR3 DNA: TGTGCCAGCAGTTACTCTTTGCAGGAAAATCAGCCCCAGCATTTT; CDR3 protein: CASSYSLQENQPQHF
D gene: NA; clone size: NA; J gene: TRBJ1-1; V gene: TRBV7-9; CDR3 DNA: TGTGCCAGCAGCTTAGTAGTGAACACTGAAGCTTTCTTT; CDR3 protein: CASSLVVNTEAFF
D gene: NA; clone size: NA; J gene: TRBJ2-7; V gene: TRBV19; CDR3 DNA: TGTGCCAGTAGTCCACAGGGCCCAGATCTAAACGAGCAGTACTTC; CDR3 protein: CASSPQGPDLNEQYF
D gene: NA; clone size: NA; J gene: TRBJ1-1; V gene: TRBV19; CDR3 DNA: TGTGCCAGTAGTATCCGAGGGCCGGGGACTGAAGCTTTCTTT; CDR3 protein: CASSIRGPGTEAFF
D gene: NA; clone size: once; J gene: TRBJ1-1; V gene: TRBV29-1; CDR3 DNA: TGCAGCGTCGGGTACGGGATCACTGAAGCTTTCTTT; CDR3 protein: CSVGYGITEAFF
D gene: NA; clone size: NA; J gene: TRBJ2-1; V gene: TRBV3-1/TRBV3-2; CDR3 DNA: TGTGCCAGCAGCTATGGTACGGGACTCCTGAATGAGCAGTTCTTC; CDR3 protein: CASSYGTGLLNEQFF
D gene: NA; clone size: NA; J gene: TRBJ1-2; V gene: TRBV29-1; CDR3 DNA: TGCAGCGTTGCAACAGAACTCTATGGCTACACCTTC; CDR3 protein: CSVATELYGYTF
D gene: TRBD1; clone size: NA; J gene: TRBJ2-7; V gene: TRBV4-2; CDR3 DNA: TGTGCCAGCAGCCAAGACCCGGACAGGGACACCTACGAGCAGTACTTC; CDR3 protein: CASSQDPDRDTYEQYF
D gene: NA; clone size: NA; J gene: TRBJ2-1; V gene: TRBV11-3; CDR3 DNA: TGTGCCAGCAGCTCCCTTTTTATCTACAGAGACAATGAGCAGTTCTTC; CDR3 protein: CASSSLFIYRDNEQFF
D gene: NA; clone size: NA; J gene: TRBJ1-5; V gene: TRBV2; CDR3 DNA: TGTGCCAGCAGTGAATGGGGAGAATATCAGCCCCAGCATTTT; CDR3 protein: CASSEWGEYQPQHF
D gene: TRBD1; clone size: once; J gene: TRBJ2-7; V gene: TRBV30; CDR3 DNA: TGTGCCTGGAGTGTTGGACAGGGGGTCTACGAGCAGTACTTC; CDR3 protein: CAWSVGQGVYEQYF
D gene: NA; clone size: NA; J gene: TRBJ2-7; V gene: TRBV25-1; CDR3 DNA: TGTGCCAGCAGTACCCCGGGAGCCGGCCACGAGCAGTACTTC; CDR3 protein: CASSTPGAGHEQYF
D gene: NA; clone size: NA; J gene: TRBJ1-1; V gene: TRBV30; CDR3 DNA: TGTGCCTGGAGCCGGCTACGGGCGGGGTTGAGCACTGAAGCTTTCTTT; CDR3 protein: CAWSRLRAGLSTEAFF
D gene: NA; clone size: NA; J gene: TRBJ1-5; V gene: TRBV10-3; CDR3 DNA: TGTGCCATCAGTGACCAGAGGGTAAGCAATCAGCCCCAGCATTTT; CDR3 protein: CAISDQRVSNQPQHF
D gene: TRBD1; clone size: NA; J gene: TRBJ1-2; V gene: TRBV19; CDR3 DNA: TGTGCCAGTAGTATAGAGAGAGGGGGCGCGTGGGGCTACACCTTC; CDR3 protein: CASSIERGGAWGYTF
D gene: NA; clone size: NA; J gene: TRBJ2-3; V gene: TRBV24-1; CDR3 DNA: TGTGCCACCAGTGATTTAAGGCGGGAAGATACGCAGTATTTT; CDR3 protein: CATSDLRREDTQYF
D gene: TRBD1; clone size: NA; J gene: TRBJ1-6; V gene: TRBV10-3; CDR3 DNA: TGTGCCATCAGTGAGGACCCGGGACAGGGAGATTCACCCCTCCACTTT; CDR3 protein: CAISEDPGQGDSPLHF
D gene: NA; clone size: NA; J gene: TRBJ1-6; V gene: TRBV4-1; CDR3 DNA: TGCGCCAGCAGCCAAGATTTCAGGCGATGGAATTCACCCCTCCACTTT; CDR3 protein: CASSQDFRRWNSPLHF
D gene: TRBD1; clone size: NA; J gene: TRBJ2-7; V gene: TRBV11-2; CDR3 DNA: TGTGCCAGCAGCTTACAACAGGGGTCAAACTACGAGCAGTACTTC; CDR3 protein: CASSLQQGSNYEQYF
D gene: TRBD2; clone size: NA; J gene: TRBJ2-1; V gene: TRBV6-5; CDR3 DNA: TGTGCCAGCAGTTACCTAGCGGGAGTAGACAATGAGCAGTTCTTC; CDR3 protein: CASSYLAGVDNEQFF
D gene: NA; clone size: NA; J gene: TRBJ2-3; V gene: TRBV29-1; CDR3 DNA: TGCAGCGTTGCCCAGGGGACAGATACGCAGTATTTT; CDR3 protein: CSVAQGTDTQYF
D gene: NA; clone size: NA; J gene: TRBJ2-7; V gene: TRBV19; CDR3 DNA: TGTGCCAGTAGTATAGGGACAGCCGCCTACGAGCAGTACTTC; CDR3 protein: CASSIGTAAYEQYF
D gene: NA; clone size: NA; J gene: TRBJ2-3; V gene: TRBV6-6; CDR3 DNA: TGTGCCAGCAGTGGCAGGCGGGCAGATACGCAGTATTTT; CDR3 protein: CASSGRRADTQYF